These 2 T cell receptor beta chains share one sample of origin, sequenced in a study of cytomegalovirus exposure and HLA in healthy donors. It was with 60 Vbeta and 13 Jbeta primers that the PCR ran. The assay was immunoSEQ multiplex PCR, and TCRdb's table has in-frame clones only and misses some. The repertoire shows 180,000 or so clones; the top ten hold around 0.74%. Sequenced: PBMCs. The receptor set was obtained from a boy aged 5-17 years in good health and CMV-seronegative.

V usage is TRBV19 and J usage is TRBJ2-7; 9 bases are shared with TRBD1. After removal of 3 bases from V and 4 bases from J, the junction contained 7 bases not matched to a gene. The CDR3 loop spans 15 amino acids. Germline assignment: CDR1 LNHDA and CDR2 SQIVND (reference sequence). CDR3 nucleotide sequence: TGTGCCAGTAGTATCGGGACAGGGCCTTGGTACGAGCAGTACTTC. Protein: CASSIGTGPWYEQYF.

CDR3 DNA sequence: TGTGCCAGCAGTTACTCCAGGGACGAGCAGTACTTC. This gives the protein CASSYSRDEQYF. This sequence joins TRBV6-6 and TRBJ2-7, with D perhaps TRBD1 (5 bases). This CDR3 region has 12 residues. Germline V gene data show CDR1 as MNHNY and CDR2 as SVGAGI (reference sequence). Between the trimmed V and J ends, which lost 0 bases and 5 bases, there was a span of 5 bases.